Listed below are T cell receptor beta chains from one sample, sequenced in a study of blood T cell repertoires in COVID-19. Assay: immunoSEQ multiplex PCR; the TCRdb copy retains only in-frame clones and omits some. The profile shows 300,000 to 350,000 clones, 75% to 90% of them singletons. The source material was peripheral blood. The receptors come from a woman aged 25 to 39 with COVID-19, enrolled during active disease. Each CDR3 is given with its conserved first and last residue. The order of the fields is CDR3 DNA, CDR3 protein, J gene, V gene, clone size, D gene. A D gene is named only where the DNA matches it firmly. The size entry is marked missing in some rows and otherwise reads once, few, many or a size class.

cdr3_nt: TGTGCCACCAGTGATTTGCAGGGGATGAACACTGAAGCTTTCTTT; cdr3_aa: CATSDLQGMNTEAFF; j_call: TRBJ1-1; v_call: TRBV24-1; clone_size: once; d_call: -
cdr3_nt: TGTGCCAGCAGCCAAGATCGGCAGGGGAATCAGCCCCAGCATTTT; cdr3_aa: CASSQDRQGNQPQHF; j_call: TRBJ1-5; v_call: TRBV4-2; clone_size: -; d_call: -
cdr3_nt: TGTGCCAGCAGTGAAACAGGGACCAACACTGAAGCTTTCTTT; cdr3_aa: CASSETGTNTEAFF; j_call: TRBJ1-1; v_call: TRBV2; clone_size: -; d_call: -
cdr3_nt: TGTGCCACCAGTGACCTGGGACAGACACACGGGCCCCAGCATTTT; cdr3_aa: CATSDLGQTHGPQHF; j_call: TRBJ1-5; v_call: TRBV24-1; clone_size: -; d_call: TRBD1
cdr3_nt: TGCGCCAGCAGCCAGACGACAGGGGGCGCGGATGGCTACACCTTC; cdr3_aa: CASSQTTGGADGYTF; j_call: TRBJ1-2; v_call: TRBV4-1; clone_size: once; d_call: TRBD1
cdr3_nt: TGTGCCAGCAGTGAAGGCAGTCTTAGCAATCAGCCCCAGCATTTT; cdr3_aa: CASSEGSLSNQPQHF; j_call: TRBJ1-5; v_call: TRBV6-1; clone_size: -; d_call: -
cdr3_nt: TGCGCCAGCAGCTTTGGACTAGCGGGAGTAGGGATCACAGATACGCAGTATTTT; cdr3_aa: CASSFGLAGVGITDTQYF; j_call: TRBJ2-3; v_call: TRBV5-1; clone_size: -; d_call: TRBD2
cdr3_nt: TGTGCCAGCAGCCGTGACAGTGACCGCGGGGAGCTGTTTTTT; cdr3_aa: CASSRDSDRGELFF; j_call: TRBJ2-2; v_call: TRBV7-9; clone_size: -; d_call: -
cdr3_nt: TGTGCCAGCAGCTACAGGGTCGGGATGAACACTGAAGCTTTCTTT; cdr3_aa: CASSYRVGMNTEAFF; j_call: TRBJ1-1; v_call: TRBV7-8; clone_size: few; d_call: -
cdr3_nt: TGTGCCAGCAGTTTACGGACAGCCGGGGCCAACGTCCTGACTTTC; cdr3_aa: CASSLRTAGANVLTF; j_call: TRBJ2-6; v_call: TRBV28; clone_size: once; d_call: -
cdr3_nt: TGCAGCGCACACACCTCAACTAATGAAAAACTGTTTTTT; cdr3_aa: CSAHTSTNEKLFF; j_call: TRBJ1-4; v_call: TRBV29-1; clone_size: few; d_call: -
cdr3_nt: TGCGCCAGCAGCCAAGGGTGGAGGGGAGGCAAAAACATTCAGTACTTC; cdr3_aa: CASSQGWRGGKNIQYF; j_call: TRBJ2-4; v_call: TRBV4-1; clone_size: -; d_call: -
cdr3_nt: TGTGCCAGCAGGACGGACAGGTCCTACGAGCAGTACTTC; cdr3_aa: CASRTDRSYEQYF; j_call: TRBJ2-7; v_call: TRBV2; clone_size: -; d_call: TRBD1
cdr3_nt: TGTGCCAGCAGCCCCGTTAGCGGGAGGGCCAGCGGGGAGCTGTTTTTT; cdr3_aa: CASSPVSGRASGELFF; j_call: TRBJ2-2; v_call: TRBV11-2; clone_size: -; d_call: TRBD2
cdr3_nt: TGTGCCAGCAGCACAAGATCGGAGACCCAGTACTTC; cdr3_aa: CASSTRSETQYF; j_call: TRBJ2-5; v_call: TRBV7-2; clone_size: -; d_call: -
cdr3_nt: TGTGCCTGGAGGCTGGGGGACATGAACACTGAAGCTTTCTTT; cdr3_aa: CAWRLGDMNTEAFF; j_call: TRBJ1-1; v_call: TRBV30; clone_size: -; d_call: -
cdr3_nt: TGTGCCAGCAGCACGAGGGGGCCTGGAAACACCATATATTTT; cdr3_aa: CASSTRGPGNTIYF; j_call: TRBJ1-3; v_call: TRBV3-1/TRBV3-2; clone_size: once; d_call: TRBD1
cdr3_nt: TGCGCCAGCAGTCAATCGGGCAGAACGTTCACTGAAGCTTTCTTT; cdr3_aa: CASSQSGRTFTEAFF; j_call: TRBJ1-1; v_call: TRBV23-1; clone_size: -; d_call: -
cdr3_nt: TGCAGTGCTAGTGGTAGCGGGAGGGGATCTGAGCAGTTCTTC; cdr3_aa: CSASGSGRGSEQFF; j_call: TRBJ2-1; v_call: TRBV20-1; clone_size: -; d_call: TRBD2
cdr3_nt: TGTGCCAGCAGTGATATGGGAGGGGACCAGCCCCAGCATTTT; cdr3_aa: CASSDMGGDQPQHF; j_call: TRBJ1-5; v_call: TRBV6-1; clone_size: -; d_call: -
cdr3_nt: TGTGCCAGCTCACCTACCCGGGCGGGAGCCTCCAACAATGAGCAGTTCTTC; cdr3_aa: CASSPTRAGASNNEQFF; j_call: TRBJ2-1; v_call: TRBV18; clone_size: -; d_call: TRBD2
cdr3_nt: TGTGCCAGCAGTTACTCGGTTGGGACAGGGTCTGAGCAGTACTTC; cdr3_aa: CASSYSVGTGSEQYF; j_call: TRBJ2-7; v_call: TRBV6-5; clone_size: -; d_call: TRBD1
cdr3_nt: TGTGCCAGCAGCCACTTAAGGGGGGGAAGTGTTGCTGAAGCTTTCTTT; cdr3_aa: CASSHLRGGSVAEAFF; j_call: TRBJ1-1; v_call: TRBV7-8; clone_size: -; d_call: -
cdr3_nt: TGCGCCAGCAGCCAGGGGACGGGAGGGTCCTACAATGAGCAGTTCTTC; cdr3_aa: CASSQGTGGSYNEQFF; j_call: TRBJ2-1; v_call: TRBV4-1; clone_size: once; d_call: TRBD2
cdr3_nt: TGTGCCAGCAGCCCCCGGAACTATGGCTACACCTTC; cdr3_aa: CASSPRNYGYTF; j_call: TRBJ1-2; v_call: TRBV7-8; clone_size: -; d_call: -
cdr3_nt: TGCAGCGTTCACAAGCAGGGTAGCTATGGCTACACCTTC; cdr3_aa: CSVHKQGSYGYTF; j_call: TRBJ1-2; v_call: TRBV29-1; clone_size: once; d_call: -
cdr3_nt: TGTGCCAGCAGCCAGGGGTGGTCTTCACCCCTCCACTTT; cdr3_aa: CASSQGWSSPLHF; j_call: TRBJ1-6; v_call: TRBV2; clone_size: -; d_call: -
cdr3_nt: TGTGCCAGCAGCCTCCTATTATTTGGCCGGGACAGGACGACTAACTATGGCTACACCTTC; cdr3_aa: CASSLLLFGRDRTTNYGYTF; j_call: TRBJ1-2; v_call: TRBV3-1/TRBV3-2; clone_size: -; d_call: TRBD1
cdr3_nt: TGTGCCAGCAGCGCGTTACAGGGGGACGAGCAGTACTTC; cdr3_aa: CASSALQGDEQYF; j_call: TRBJ2-7; v_call: TRBV7-9; clone_size: -; d_call: TRBD1
cdr3_nt: TGTGCCTGTCAAACAGGGTCCCTAGTCTACAATGAGCAGTTCTTC; cdr3_aa: CACQTGSLVYNEQFF; j_call: TRBJ2-1; v_call: TRBV30; clone_size: -; d_call: -
cdr3_nt: TGTGCCAGCAGTGAGACCGGGACAGGGAATTCCGGGGAGCTGTTTTTT; cdr3_aa: CASSETGTGNSGELFF; j_call: TRBJ2-2; v_call: TRBV6-4; clone_size: -; d_call: TRBD1
cdr3_nt: TGTGCCAGCACCGTGGACAGGGCGGCTGGCTACACCTTC; cdr3_aa: CASTVDRAAGYTF; j_call: TRBJ1-2; v_call: TRBV5-6; clone_size: once; d_call: TRBD1
cdr3_nt: TGTGCCAGCAGCCTAACTAGCGGGAGTTGGCATGAGCAGTTCTTC; cdr3_aa: CASSLTSGSWHEQFF; j_call: TRBJ2-1; v_call: TRBV11-1; clone_size: -; d_call: TRBD2
cdr3_nt: TGTGCCAGCCGCGGACAGGGTAATCAGCCCCAGCATTTT; cdr3_aa: CASRGQGNQPQHF; j_call: TRBJ1-5; v_call: TRBV2; clone_size: -; d_call: TRBD1
cdr3_nt: TGCGCCAGCAGCCAATCACAGGGGGTTAACTATGGCTACACCTTC; cdr3_aa: CASSQSQGVNYGYTF; j_call: TRBJ1-2; v_call: TRBV4-1; clone_size: -; d_call: TRBD1
cdr3_nt: TGTGCCAGCAGGAGGGGGACAGCTCAAGAGACCCAGTACTTC; cdr3_aa: CASRRGTAQETQYF; j_call: TRBJ2-5; v_call: TRBV6-5; clone_size: -; d_call: TRBD1
cdr3_nt: TGTGCCAGCAGTCCAGACACCCTCTATGGCTACACCTTC; cdr3_aa: CASSPDTLYGYTF; j_call: TRBJ1-2; v_call: TRBV7-9; clone_size: -; d_call: -
cdr3_nt: TGTGCCAGCAGTGAAGGGACAGGGGGCTATGGCTACACCTTC; cdr3_aa: CASSEGTGGYGYTF; j_call: TRBJ1-2; v_call: TRBV6-1; clone_size: few; d_call: TRBD1
cdr3_nt: TGTGCCAGCAGCCAAGGGACTACCCAGTCTACCCAGTACTTC; cdr3_aa: CASSQGTTQSTQYF; j_call: TRBJ2-5; v_call: TRBV5-6; clone_size: -; d_call: TRBD2
cdr3_nt: TGCGCCAGCAGCTTGGCAGTGTCTAACACTGAAGCTTTCTTT; cdr3_aa: CASSLAVSNTEAFF; j_call: TRBJ1-1; v_call: TRBV5-1; clone_size: -; d_call: -
cdr3_nt: TGTGCCAGCAGCCAGGCAACAAAGAATTACTCCTACAATGAGCAGTTCTTC; cdr3_aa: CASSQATKNYSYNEQFF; j_call: TRBJ2-1; v_call: TRBV7-9; clone_size: -; d_call: -
cdr3_nt: TGTGCCTGGAGTGCAGGAGGGTCTTATGGCTACACCTTC; cdr3_aa: CAWSAGGSYGYTF; j_call: TRBJ1-2; v_call: TRBV30; clone_size: once; d_call: -
cdr3_nt: TGTGCCAGCAGCAACGGAGGGGTAGGCGAGCAGTACTTC; cdr3_aa: CASSNGGVGEQYF; j_call: TRBJ2-7; v_call: TRBV11-2; clone_size: -; d_call: -
cdr3_nt: TGTGCCAGCAGCCTGGTGGAGCCCGGGGAGCTGTTTTTT; cdr3_aa: CASSLVEPGELFF; j_call: TRBJ2-2; v_call: TRBV5-5; clone_size: -; d_call: -
cdr3_nt: TGTGCCAGCAGCTTGGCTACGGCCAGCTCTTCGGGTGGCTACACCTTC; cdr3_aa: CASSLATASSSGGYTF; j_call: TRBJ1-2; v_call: TRBV5-4; clone_size: -; d_call: -
cdr3_nt: TGTGCCAGCAGCCTAACAGGGGGCGTCACTGAAGCTTTCTTT; cdr3_aa: CASSLTGGVTEAFF; j_call: TRBJ1-1; v_call: TRBV13; clone_size: -; d_call: TRBD1
cdr3_nt: TGTGCCAGCAGTTACGGGACAGGGGACTATGGCTACACCTTC; cdr3_aa: CASSYGTGDYGYTF; j_call: TRBJ1-2; v_call: TRBV6-5; clone_size: -; d_call: TRBD1
cdr3_nt: TGTGCCAGCAGCCAAGAAACGGGGGGCTATGGCTACACCTTC; cdr3_aa: CASSQETGGYGYTF; j_call: TRBJ1-2; v_call: TRBV4-2; clone_size: once; d_call: -